The 7 T cell receptor beta chains below were found in one sample sequenced in a study of cytomegalovirus exposure and HLA in healthy donors. The PCR ran on 60 Vbeta and 13 Jbeta primers. Produced via immunoSEQ multiplex PCR; TCRdb's table is partial and in-frame only. The table includes around 120,000 clones, around three quarters detected once. Sequencing was carried out using PBMCs. Source of these receptors: a young man in good health and CMV-seropositive.

V and J are TRBV7-3 and TRBJ2-1, with D tentatively TRBD1 (5 bases). There are 17 residues in the CDR3. CDR1 is SGHTA, CDR2 FQGTGA, per germline. With 5 bases removed from V and 0 bases from J, the gap between germline ends came to 17 bases. The CDR3 region has the DNA TGTGCCAGCAGCCCCCGTCCCCCGCAGGGCTCCTACAATGAGCAGTTCTTC. It codes for CASSPRPPQGSYNEQFF.

This chain uses TRBV28 with TRBJ1-2; D is unclear. CDR3 size: 15 residues. The V gene's germline CDR1 is MDHEN and CDR2 SYDVKM. Trimming took off 2 bases at V and 5 bases at J, with 15 bases between the two ends. The CDR3 nucleotides read TGTGCCAGCAGTTTACCCGGGAGGACGTTATATGGCTACACCTTC. Translated, it gives CASSLPGRTLYGYTF.

This clone was observed a handful of times. The CDR3 nucleotides are TGCGCCAGCAGCGCGGACGGGATTTATCAGCCCCAGCATTTT. Amino acids: CASSADGIYQPQHF. The chain links TRBV5-1 to TRBJ1-5; D is ambiguous. The V end lost 4 bases, the J end lost 5 bases, and 13 bases lay between the germline ends. Germline V gene lookup returns CDR1 SGHRS and CDR2 YFSETQ. The CDR3 covers 14 residues.

V gene TRBV14 combines with J gene TRBJ1-2; TRBD1 is a possible D gene (5 bases). This CDR3 has 14 amino acids. Trimming pared 3 bases from V and 4 bases from J, leaving 12 bases between. Germline loops: CDR1 SGHDN, CDR2 FVKESK. CDR3 region: CASSQRDAGYGYTF. The CDR3 DNA is TGTGCCAGCAGCCAGCGGGACGCCGGCTATGGCTACACCTTC.

The chain carries TRBV15 and TRBJ2-5; weak D call: TRBD1 (5 bases). Trimming took off 5 bases at V and 5 bases at J, with 24 bases between the two ends. Germline CDR1 is LNHNV and CDR2 is YYDKDF (reference sequence). The CDR3 is 17 amino acids. DNA of the CDR3: TGTGCCACCAGCCCTCGGTTGGGGCTTACAGCCGAGGAGACCCAGTACTTC. Its translation is CATSPRLGLTAEETQYF.

The table lists this clone with a count of one. The J gene is TRBJ2-4, the V gene TRBV27; 8 nucleotides agree with TRBD1. The CDR3 loop spans 15 amino acids. Germline assignment: CDR1 MNHEY and CDR2 SMNVEV (reference sequence). Losses at the gene ends were 2 bases for V and 7 bases for J; bases not matched to a gene: 7. The CDR3 loop is CASSLQGAGINIQYF. The CDR3 nucleotides read TGTGCCAGCAGTTTACAGGGGGCGGGAATTAACATTCAGTACTTC.

This rearrangement joins TRBV4-3 to TRBJ2-7; 10 bases agree with TRBD1. CDR3 length: 17 amino acids. Germline assignment: CDR1 LGHNA and CDR2 YSLEER. V shed 0 bases, J shed 3 bases, and the junction held 8 bases outside the gene matches. The CDR3 reads CASSQDPGTGAIYEQYF. CDR3 DNA: TGCGCCAGCAGCCAAGATCCAGGGACAGGGGCGATCTACGAGCAGTACTTC.